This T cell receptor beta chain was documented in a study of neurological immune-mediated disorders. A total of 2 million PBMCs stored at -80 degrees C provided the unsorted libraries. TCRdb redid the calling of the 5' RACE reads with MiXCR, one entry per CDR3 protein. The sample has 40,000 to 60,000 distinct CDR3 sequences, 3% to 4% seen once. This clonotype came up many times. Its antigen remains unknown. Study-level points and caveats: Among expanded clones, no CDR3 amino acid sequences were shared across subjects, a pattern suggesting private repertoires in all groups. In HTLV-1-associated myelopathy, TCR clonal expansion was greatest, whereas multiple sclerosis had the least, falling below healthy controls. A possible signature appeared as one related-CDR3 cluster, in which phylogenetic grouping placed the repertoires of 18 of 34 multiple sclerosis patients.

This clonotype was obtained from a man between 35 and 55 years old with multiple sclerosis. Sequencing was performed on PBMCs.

CDR3 DNA: TGTGCCATCAGTGGGACTAGCGGGGGGTCCTACGAGCAGTACTTC. It translates to CAISGTSGGSYEQYF. The genes are TRBV10-3 and TRBJ2-7; 14 nucleotides align to TRBD2. This CDR3 comprises 15 residues. Per germline, CDR1 ENHRY and CDR2 SYGVKD. V lost 4 bases and J lost 1; bases outside the gene matches: 0.